This T cell receptor (beta chain) was captured in a study of blood T cell repertoires in COVID-19 (dated by TCRdb to between 2020 and 2021). Regarding the research as a whole: Collaborator samples came from the United States, Italy and Spain and covered acute and convalescent phases of COVID-19. The prospective study material was composed of cDNA or gDNA derived from T cells, B-cell-depleted T cells, or PBMCs. Deeply sampled blood TCRbeta repertoires from subjects exposed to, actively infected with, or recovered from COVID-19 were included in the dataset. The repertoires were released in a freely available public database intended as a resource for research on the immune response to SARS-CoV-2. Samples were obtained from the ongoing ImmuneRACE study (first 160 participants) and from approximately 1,200 subjects provided by 6 global collaborators. A de-identified subject ID, COVID-19 status, age in years and sex were almost always included in the sample metadata. HLA class I and class II types, where available, came from metadata supplied by the sample provider rather than from assay-based typing.

Collaborating institutions collected whole blood in K2EDTA tubes following their own protocols. For TCRbeta analysis, collaborator samples were shipped as frozen whole blood, as isolated PBMCs, or as DNA extracted from either sample type. TCRbeta CDR3 regions were amplified from genomic DNA by means of the immunoSEQ Assay, a bias-controlled multiplex PCR. The authors' analysis ran thus. The number of nucleated cells in each sample was estimated from the amplification of reference gene primers within the assay. To quantify the absolute abundance of each unique TCRbeta CDR3 rearrangement, sequence reads were collapsed and filtered. For each sample, productive Simpson clonality was calculated as the square root of Simpson's diversity index across productive rearrangements. TCRdb's version of the immuneACCESS table is confined to in-frame rearrangements and falls short of the full clone set. An unresolved V gene accounts for under half of the shortfall where checked; the remainder is of unknown origin. The V and J calls and clone size are taken from that table; D and trimming were inferred from the DNA. The table for this sample lists about 130,000 clones; more than 75% of them were counted only once. 3% to 4% of the sample is taken by the ten largest.

Cut back by 4 bases and 4 bases, the V and J ends lie 6 bases apart. The CDR3 sequence holds 12 residues, the cysteine and phenylalanine included. Just CDR3 DNA is preserved here, 36 bases in frame from base 1. CDR1 and CDR2 (SGDLS, YYNGEE) derive from the germline V gene. The research as a whole found: The quantity of clinical and demographic metadata differed by source and by participant and was supplied without curation.

In this sample, this clone turned up a few times. Its antigen specificity is not known. The sample holds no much larger clone one base away, and base qualities are not on file. This sample includes further DNA sequences coding for the same CDR3. The chain was built from TRBV9 and TRBJ1-3; there is no confident call for the D gene. The source is a man between 50 and 59 years old with active COVID-19. The sample consisted of peripheral blood. CDR3 loop: CASSRQGNTIYF. Here is the DNA: TGTGCCAGCAGCCGTCAGGGAAACACCATATATTTT.